Below, one T cell receptor beta chain is given with its context. The target of this receptor is not known. No base-level quality is on record; no much larger clone is a single base apart. Here V drops 4 bases and J drops 0 bases, and the junction holds 2 bases not matched to any gene. CDR1 and CDR2, looked up from the germline V gene, are SGHDN and FVKESK. The CDR3 runs 16 amino acids, cysteine and phenylalanine included. The kept DNA is CDR3 alone, 48 bases in frame from the first base. TCRbeta CDR3 regions were amplified from genomic DNA using the immunoSEQ Assay, a bias-controlled multiplex PCR. In the original analysis: Within the assay, amplification of reference gene primers was used to estimate how many nucleated cells each sample contained. To quantify the absolute abundance of each unique TCRbeta CDR3 rearrangement, sequence reads were collapsed and filtered. For each sample, productive Simpson clonality was calculated as the square root of Simpson's diversity index across productive rearrangements. TCRdb carries this immuneACCESS record with in-frame sequences only. Its versions omit some clonotypes, under half of them owing to an unresolved V gene in the studies checked, with the rest unexplained. The V and J calls and clone size are taken from that table; D and trimming were inferred from the DNA. This sample gives some 300,000 clones in total; 90% of them show up just once. Of the sample, 5.5% to 8% falls within the top ten clones.

At one collaborating source in Seattle, patients were enrolled during active infection and were followed longitudinally through the course of disease. Each collaborating institution followed its own protocols to collect whole blood in K2EDTA tubes. For TCRbeta analysis, collaborator samples were shipped as frozen whole blood, as isolated PBMCs, or as DNA extracted from either sample type. The data were obtained in a study of blood T cell repertoires in COVID-19 (TCRdb year 2020). Broadly, across the study: Collaborator samples came from the United States, Italy and Spain and covered acute and convalescent phases of COVID-19. The material from the prospective study consisted of cDNA or gDNA derived from T cells, B-cell-depleted T cells, or PBMCs. Subjects who had been exposed to COVID-19, were actively infected with it, or had recovered from it provided the deeply sampled blood TCRbeta repertoires that made up the dataset. The repertoires were released in a freely available public database meant as a resource for research on the immune response to SARS-CoV-2. Samples came from the ongoing ImmuneRACE study (first 160 participants) plus 1,254 subjects from 6 global collaborators. A de-identified subject ID, COVID-19 status, age in years and sex were almost always included in the sample metadata. Where HLA class I and class II types were available, the types were taken from metadata supplied by the sample provider, not from assay-based typing.

On the study overall, not on this receptor specifically: Clinical and demographic metadata were provided uncurated, with the amount varying by source and participant.

In this chain, TRBV14 is recombined with TRBJ2-2; the junction holds 10 bases that match TRBD2. The sequencing sample was made of peripheral blood. The sequence derives from a woman in her forties or fifties with COVID-19, enrolled during active disease. CDR3 region: CASSLLAGTNTGELFF. The nucleotides read TGTGCCAGCAGCCTACTAGCGGGGACGAACACCGGGGAGCTGTTTTTT.